The 5 T cell receptor beta chains below come from one sample, sequenced in a study of blood T cell repertoires in COVID-19. Generated by immunoSEQ multiplex PCR, the TCRdb table keeps only in-frame clones and is missing some. The sample has 75,000 to 90,000 clones; about 85% are singletons. The sequenced material came from peripheral blood. The receptor set was obtained from an elderly man with active or convalescent COVID-19.

The chain combines TRBV10-2 with TRBJ2-3; D gene unclear. Germline V gives CDR1 WSHSY, CDR2 SAAADI. Trimming pared 0 bases from V and 15 bases from J, leaving 13 bases between. The CDR3 is 12 amino acids. CDR3 in DNA: TGCGCCAGCAGTGAGTCGGAACAGAAGCTATATTTT. Translating gives CASSESEQKLYF.

The chain links TRBV18 to TRBJ1-3; D is undetermined. Germline V gene lookup returns CDR1 KGHSH and CDR2 LQKENI. This CDR3 comprises 14 residues. V was shortened by 9 bases and J by 2 bases, with 14 bases between the two germline ends. CDR3 amino acids: CASSAREPGNTIYF. The CDR3 DNA is TGTGCCAGTTCCGCGAGGGAACCTGGAAACACCATATATTTT.

This chain connects TRBV19 to TRBJ1-5; no definite D call. Between the trimmed V and J ends, which lost 1 base and 0 bases, there was a span of 10 bases. Germline V gene lookup returns CDR1 LNHDA and CDR2 SQIVND (reference sequence). CDR3 length: 16 residues. CDR3 in DNA: TGTGCCAGTAGTATAGTTGGAGGTTATAGCAATCAGCCCCAGCATTTT. Translation gives CASSIVGGYSNQPQHF.

This clone appeared a few times. The V call is TRBV2, the J call TRBJ1-2; the D gene is possibly TRBD1 (6 bases). The germline CDR1 and CDR2 sequences are SNHLY and FYNNEI. V gave up 2 bases and J gave up 8 bases, with 9 bases separating them. The CDR3 is 12 amino acids. The CDR3 DNA is TGTGCCAGCAGTGAAAGGGGGTTAGGCTACACCTTC. Translated, it gives CASSERGLGYTF.

This chain joins TRBV2 and TRBJ1-3, with unresolved D. V gave up 5 bases and J gave up 5 bases, with 10 bases separating them. Looked up from germline, CDR1 is SNHLY and CDR2 is FYNNEI. This CDR3 is built from 13 residues. The CDR3: CASSMNGRNTIYF. Written as DNA, the CDR3 is TGTGCCAGCAGTATGAACGGTAGAAACACCATATATTTT.